This TCR beta chain was retrieved from a study of blood T cell repertoires in COVID-19. Clones were sequenced by immunoSEQ multiplex PCR, and TCRdb holds only the in-frame ones, with some missing. Here the sample spans about 190,000 clones, roughly 90% being singletons. Germline V lookup: CDR1 MDHEN, CDR2 SYDVKM. Between the trimmed V and J ends, which lost 6 bases and 5 bases, there was a span of 14 bases. The CDR3 runs 15 residues. This rearrangement joins TRBV28 to TRBJ1-6; D not resolved. Specimen: peripheral blood. This clonotype originated in a man between 18 and 29 years old with active or convalescent COVID-19. This CDR3 is CASRPPGRNNSPLHF. For the CDR3, the DNA is TGTGCCAGCAGGCCTCCGGGGAGAAATAATTCACCCCTCCACTTT.